These 16 T cell receptor beta chains originate from one sample sequenced in a study of CD8 T cells in ankylosing spondylitis (TCRdb year 2017). The full study reports these points: A TCR beta motif made up of roughly eight highly homologous amino acid variants appeared to be characteristic of blood from ankylosing spondylitis patients.

These receptors' antigens are unknown. The method behind the library was 5' RACE. TCRdb shows the sequencer as Illumina HiSeq 2500. TCRdb reprocessed the public reads (quality trimming at Q25 with fastp, clone calling with MiXCR) and kept in-frame beta chains. Rows are combined by CDR3 protein, so each entry shows the most common genes and DNA. The sample records 750,000 to 850,000 distinct CDR3 sequences, 10% to 15% of which are singletons. Together, the top ten hold less than 0.65% of the sample. The material sequenced was blood, either unsorted or a sorted T cell fraction (not recorded which). These receptors came from a male donor with ankylosing spondylitis.

V gene TRBV20-1 combines with J gene TRBJ1-1, with TRBD1 identical over 8 bases. The ends lost 3 bases at V and 6 bases at J; junction bases unmatched: 15. Per the germline V gene, CDR1 is DFQATT and CDR2 is SNEGSKA (reference sequence). The CDR3 totals 16 residues. The CDR3 DNA is TGCAGTGCTAGGGGCTCCGGACAGGGCGGTTGGCCTGAAGCTTTCTTT. The encoded protein is CSARGSGQGGWPEAFF.

In the case of this clonotype: This may stem from a read error, because a much larger clone lies one nucleotide away. This chain connects TRBV4-2 to TRBJ1-2; 7 bases are a match to TRBD1. Unmatched junction bases numbered 11, after V lost 0 bases and J lost 7 bases. The CDR3 consists of 16 residues. Germline CDR1 LGHNA, CDR2 YNFKEQ. CDR3 DNA sequence: TGTGCCAGCAGCCAAGATCATGCGGGACAGATCTGTGGCTACACCTTC. It codes for CASSQDHAGQICGYTF.

This clonotype was observed a handful of times. This sequence joins TRBV20-1 and TRBJ2-1, with 10 positions matching TRBD2. After removal of 0 bases from V and 9 bases from J, the junction contained 8 bases not matched to a gene. Looked up from germline, CDR1 is DFQATT and CDR2 is SNEGSKA (reference sequence). The CDR3 runs 15 residues. CDR3 protein: CSARDRLAGEGEQFF. As DNA, the CDR3 is TGCAGTGCTAGAGATCGCCTAGCGGGAGAGGGTGAGCAGTTCTTC.

This clonotype was picked up a small number of times. CDR3 coding DNA: TGTGCCAGCAGTTGGACAGGGAAAAACTATGGCTACACCTTC. It is translated as CASSWTGKNYGYTF. The chain combines TRBV12-3 or TRBV12-4 with TRBJ1-2; 8 bases map to TRBD1. The CDR3 is 14 residues long. V shed 4 bases, J shed 2 bases, and the junction held 3 bases outside the gene matches.

The V and J genes are TRBV5-1 and TRBJ1-1, with D possibly being TRBD1 (5 bases). Trimming took off 2 bases at V and 1 base at J, with 12 bases between the two ends. Per the germline V gene, CDR1 is SGHRS and CDR2 is YFSETQ. This CDR3 region has 15 residues. The CDR3 region is CASSFEGPTNTEAFF. DNA of the CDR3: TGCGCCAGCAGCTTTGAGGGACCGACGAACACTGAAGCTTTCTTT. Supplemented by reference TRBV5-1 and TRBJ1-1, the full variable domain reads KAGVTQTPRYLIKTRGQQVTLSCSPISGHRSVSWYQQTPGQGLQFLFEYFSETQRNKGNFPGRFSGRQFSNSRSEMNVSTLELGDSALYLCASSFEGPTNTEAFFGQGTRLTVV.

This clonotype was seen a single time. V gene TRBV6-1 combines with J gene TRBJ2-6; 9 bases are a match to TRBD1. V lost 5 bases, J lost 0 bases, and 8 bases stayed unmatched. The CDR3 spans 18 residues. CDR1 and CDR2 (germline): MNHNS, SASEGT. CDR3 amino acids: CASSRTGARRSGANVLTF. CDR3 DNA sequence: TGTGCCAGCAGTCGGACAGGGGCCCGGCGCTCTGGGGCCAACGTCCTGACTTTC.

This clonotype was detected only a few times. The chain joins TRBV25-1 to TRBJ2-7, with TRBD2 identical over 7 bases. CDR1 and CDR2 (germline): MGHDK, SYGVNS. V shed 4 bases and J 2 bases; nucleotides not matched to a gene: 2. The CDR3 is made up of 13 amino acids. CDR3 coding DNA: TGTGCCAGCAGTGCTAGCGGACCCTACGAGCAGTACTTC. Translated: CASSASGPYEQYF.

The chain carries TRBV20-1 and TRBJ2-7; 10 bases agree with TRBD1. From germline, CDR1 is DFQATT and CDR2 SNEGSKA (reference sequence). The CDR3 has 14 residues. V lost 5 bases and J lost 0; bases outside the gene matches: 4. CDR3 amino acids: CSAPGQGSSYEQYF. Here the CDR3 DNA reads TGCAGTGCTCCGGGACAGGGGTCCTCCTACGAGCAGTACTTC.

The chain has TRBV29-1 and TRBJ1-1, with a possible D match to TRBD1 (6 bases). Germline V gene data show CDR1 as SQVTM and CDR2 as ANQGSEA. The CDR3 totals 13 residues. The ends were cut back, 4 bases at V and 1 base at J, with 10 bases in the middle. The CDR3 nucleotides read TGCAGCGTTGCGGACAGTCAGAACACTGAAGCTTTCTTT. It encodes CSVADSQNTEAFF.

CDR3: CSVEFRGAGYTF. DNA of the CDR3: TGCAGCGTTGAGTTCCGGGGGGCCGGCTACACCTTC. The rearrangement links TRBV29-1 to TRBJ1-2; possible D gene TRBD1, 6 bases. Germline V CDR1 and CDR2: SQVTM, ANQGSEA. V was cut by 3 bases and J by 8 bases, with 13 bases left in between. This CDR3 has 12 amino acids.

This clonotype has a handful of counts. The chain combines TRBV5-1 with TRBJ2-7; the D gene could be TRBD1 or TRBD2 (5 bases each). V was trimmed by 0 bases and J by 3 bases, leaving 13 bases between them. CDR1 and CDR2 from the germline V gene are SGHRS and YFSETQ. The CDR3 has 15 residues. CDR3 in DNA: TGCGCCAGCAGCTTGGAACCGGGACCCTACTACGAGCAGTACTTC. Translation gives CASSLEPGPYYEQYF.

The chain carries TRBV20-1 and TRBJ2-1; D not certain. Germline V CDR1 and CDR2: DFQATT, SNEGSKA (reference sequence). This CDR3 has 13 amino acids. V dropped 0 bases and J dropped 10 bases, with 13 bases sitting between them. The CDR3 coding sequence is TGCAGTGCTAGAGAAGGAAGAAGCTTAGAGCAGTTCTTC. This sequence encodes CSAREGRSLEQFF.

The genes are TRBV6-1 and TRBJ1-2; a possible D gene is TRBD1 (5 bases). Trimming shortened V by 6 bases and J by 7 bases, and 15 bases separated the two germline ends. Germline assignment: CDR1 MNHNS and CDR2 SASEGT. The CDR3 runs 13 residues. The CDR3 DNA sequence: TGTGCCAGCAGGTGGGGGGGTTTCGGTGGCTACACCTTC. It is translated as CASRWGGFGGYTF.

The chain links TRBV4-2 to TRBJ1-2, with 8 bases matching TRBD1. This CDR3 is built from 16 residues. Germline V CDR1 and CDR2: LGHNA, YNFKEQ. The J segment lost 1 base and the V segment lost 4 bases, leaving 8 bases of the junction unmatched. The CDR3 nucleotides are TGTGCCAGCAGCCTGACCGGGACAGGCCTTAACTATGGCTACACCTTC. The encoded protein is CASSLTGTGLNYGYTF.

Many counts were recorded for this clonotype. This chain uses TRBV29-1 with TRBJ1-1, with D perhaps TRBD1 (6 bases). The CDR3 consists of 13 residues. In germline, CDR1 is SQVTM, CDR2 ANQGSEA. Between the trimmed V and J ends, which lost 7 bases and 3 bases, there was a span of 15 bases. The CDR3 region is CSALRGADTEAFF. The CDR3 DNA sequence: TGCAGCGCTTTGAGGGGGGCGGACACTGAAGCTTTCTTT.

This rearrangement joins TRBV5-1 to TRBJ2-7, with D unresolved. Germline assignment: CDR1 SGHRS and CDR2 YFSETQ. V was trimmed by 1 base and J by 3 bases, leaving 11 bases between them. The CDR3 consists of 14 residues. The CDR3 coding sequence is TGCGCCAGCAGCTTGTCCGTCCCGCGCTACGAGCAGTACTTC. As protein: CASSLSVPRYEQYF.